This paragraph reports one TCR beta chain. This clonotype showed up just once. Its cognate antigen has yet to be identified. No base quality information exists; no much larger clone differs at one position. Support from one read is weak. The library was made by 5' RACE. TCRdb records Illumina HiSeq 2500 as the sequencer. A second PCR of roughly 7 to 11 cycles was performed with a sample-barcoded 5' primer and a J-beta primer mix. Each TCR beta cDNA molecule received a unique molecular identifier from a template-switch 5' adaptor carrying 12 random nucleotides. Each sample yielded at least 2.5 million CDR3-containing paired-end reads. All of the RNA was converted into first-strand cDNA using the Mint cDNA synthesis kit, with a TRBC-specific oligonucleotide serving as the primer. After uracil-DNA glycosylase treatment, a first 18-cycle PCR used universal primers M1SS and BC2_uni_R on all cDNA. In the original analysis: For normalization, 1 million high-quality reads, each with a distinct molecular identifier, were randomly selected from each sample. Instead of being binned into consensus sequences, reads with shared molecular identifiers were discarded. CDR3 identification, clonotype clustering and error correction used MiTCR with a Q25 quality threshold and the strictest error-elimination algorithm. A nonparametric unseen species model using Euler transformation provided a lower-bound estimate of total TCR beta diversity. TCRdb reworked the public reads: Q25 trimming with fastp, MiXCR clone assembly, productive beta chains retained. Each CDR3 protein gets just one entry, which takes the most common genes and DNA from the rows behind it. These V and J calls derive from TCRdb rather than the authors' analysis. The sample profile shows about 640,000 distinct CDR3 sequences; roughly 53% of them were found once. The biggest ten clones account for more than 35% of the sample.

The CDR3 starts with the cysteine, ends with the phenylalanine, and has 17 residues. The read is trimmed to its CDR3 DNA, 51 bases read in frame from base 1. In the germline V gene, CDR1 corresponds to LGHNA and CDR2 to YNFKEQ. The junction shows trimming of 6 bases on V and 6 bases on J, and the gene matches do not reach 14 bases of it. Systemically healthy Caucasian individuals from Russia, around 39 in total and aged about 6 to 95 years, were included as donors. Around 10 milliliters of peripheral blood were drawn from each donor into EDTA-treated Vacutainer tubes. Ficoll-Paque density-gradient centrifugation was used to isolate PBMCs, with at least 6 million per sample. Total RNA was extracted from PBMCs with Trizol reagent, with at least 5.5 micrograms obtained per sample. For every donor, an aliquot of PBMCs went through flow cytometry to measure the percentages of naive CD45RAhigh/CD27high T cells.

This specimen belongs to a study of blood T cells in healthy people across ages (dated by TCRdb to between 2014 and 2017). Concerning the study at large: In model experiments, template switching captured roughly one uniquely barcoded TCR beta cDNA molecule for every two T cells. Using deep sequencing normalized with unique cDNA molecular identifiers, the study measured how TCR beta repertoire diversity changes with age. The donors were split into four age groups: young (average about 15 years), middle-aged (roughly 42), aged (62) and long-lived (roughly 80). To avoid experimental bias, donors of different ages were distributed randomly across sequencing lanes. Using the same blood draw, the study looked at two additional independent replicas of 1 million unique cDNA reads for two donors, one aged 18 to 30 and the other aged 80 or older.

Summary of the overall study and its limitations: Observed TCR beta diversity correlated strongly with the percentage of naive T cells measured by flow cytometry. Donor CMV infection status was unknown, potentially confounding age-related changes in expanded clonotypes. Estimates of total diversity based on one million sequenced T cells were considered lower bounds and underestimates. Compared with the aged group, the long-lived group had more naive CD4+ T cells, fewer expanded clones and increased TCR diversity, suggesting age selection. Bulk unsorted PBMC profiling prevented conclusive comparison of naive and antigen-experienced compartments. Observed TCR beta diversity per million T cells fell roughly linearly with age, and a significant reduction was already apparent by age roughly 40.

The chain employs TRBV4-2 and TRBJ2-3; 11 of the junction bases match TRBD2. Material for sequencing was blood. This TCR came from a man aged 55 to 70 in good health. The CDR3 region reads CASRPTSGGPLSDTQYF. The bases are TGTGCCAGCAGGCCCACTAGCGGGGGCCCCCTCTCGGATACGCAGTATTTT.